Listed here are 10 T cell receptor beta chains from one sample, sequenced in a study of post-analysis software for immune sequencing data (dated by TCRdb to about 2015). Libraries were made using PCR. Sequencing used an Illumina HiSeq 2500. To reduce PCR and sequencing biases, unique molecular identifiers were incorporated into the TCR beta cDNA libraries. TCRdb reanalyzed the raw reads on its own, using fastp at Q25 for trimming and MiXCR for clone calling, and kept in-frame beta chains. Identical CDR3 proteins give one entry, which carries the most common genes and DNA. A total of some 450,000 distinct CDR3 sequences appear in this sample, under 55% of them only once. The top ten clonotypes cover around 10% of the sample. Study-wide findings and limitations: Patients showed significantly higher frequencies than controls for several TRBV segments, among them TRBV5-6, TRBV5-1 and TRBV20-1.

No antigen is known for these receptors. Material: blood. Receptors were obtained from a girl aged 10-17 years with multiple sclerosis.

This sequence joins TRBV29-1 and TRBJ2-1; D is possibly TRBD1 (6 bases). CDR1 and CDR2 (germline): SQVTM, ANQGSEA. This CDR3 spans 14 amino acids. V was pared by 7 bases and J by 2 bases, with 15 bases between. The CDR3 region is CSDTSQGPYNEQFF. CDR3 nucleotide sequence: TGCAGCGACACGTCACAGGGCCCCTACAATGAGCAGTTCTTC.

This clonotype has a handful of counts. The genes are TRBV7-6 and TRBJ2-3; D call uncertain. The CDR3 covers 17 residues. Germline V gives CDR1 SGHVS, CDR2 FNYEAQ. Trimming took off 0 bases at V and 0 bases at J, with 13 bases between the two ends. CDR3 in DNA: TGTGCCAGCAGCTTAGCGTTTCCGGATATAAGCACAGATACGCAGTATTTT. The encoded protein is CASSLAFPDISTDTQYF.

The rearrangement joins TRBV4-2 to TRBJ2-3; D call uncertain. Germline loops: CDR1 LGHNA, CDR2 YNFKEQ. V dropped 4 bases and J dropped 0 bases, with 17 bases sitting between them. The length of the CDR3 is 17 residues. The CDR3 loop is CASSPGQSQASTDTQYF. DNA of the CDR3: TGTGCCAGCAGCCCCGGGCAATCCCAAGCTAGCACAGATACGCAGTATTTT.

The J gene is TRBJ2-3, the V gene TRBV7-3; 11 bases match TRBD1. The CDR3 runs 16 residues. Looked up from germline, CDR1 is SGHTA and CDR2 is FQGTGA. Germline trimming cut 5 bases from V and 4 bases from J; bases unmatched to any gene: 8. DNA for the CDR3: TGTGCCAGCAGCCCCGGGGACAGGGGGAGGCCAGATACGCAGTATTTT. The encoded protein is CASSPGDRGRPDTQYF.

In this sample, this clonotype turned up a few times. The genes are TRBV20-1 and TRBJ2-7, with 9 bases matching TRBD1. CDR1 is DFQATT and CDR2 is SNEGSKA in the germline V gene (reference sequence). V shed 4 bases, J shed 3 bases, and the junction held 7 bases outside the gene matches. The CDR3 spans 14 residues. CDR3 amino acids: CSAITETGGYEQYF. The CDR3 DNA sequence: TGCAGTGCTATAACCGAGACAGGGGGCTACGAGCAGTACTTC.

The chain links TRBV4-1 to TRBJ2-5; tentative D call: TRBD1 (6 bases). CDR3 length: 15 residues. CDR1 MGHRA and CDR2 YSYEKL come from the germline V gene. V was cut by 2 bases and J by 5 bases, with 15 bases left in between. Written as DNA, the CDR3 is TGCGCCAGCAGCCAACTAATACAGGGTAGGGAGACCCAGTACTTC. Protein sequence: CASSQLIQGRETQYF.

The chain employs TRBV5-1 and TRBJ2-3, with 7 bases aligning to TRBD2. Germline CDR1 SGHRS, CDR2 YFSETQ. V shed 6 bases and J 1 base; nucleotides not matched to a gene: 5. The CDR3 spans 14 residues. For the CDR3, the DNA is TGCGCCAGCAAGAGGCTAGCGGGCACAGATACGCAGTATTTT. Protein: CASKRLAGTDTQYF.

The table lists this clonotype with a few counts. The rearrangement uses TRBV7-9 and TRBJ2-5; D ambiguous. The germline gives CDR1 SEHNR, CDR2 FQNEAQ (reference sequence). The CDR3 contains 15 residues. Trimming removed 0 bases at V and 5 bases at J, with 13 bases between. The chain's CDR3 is CASSLALPPLETQYF. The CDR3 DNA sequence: TGTGCCAGCAGCTTAGCACTACCGCCCTTGGAGACCCAGTACTTC.

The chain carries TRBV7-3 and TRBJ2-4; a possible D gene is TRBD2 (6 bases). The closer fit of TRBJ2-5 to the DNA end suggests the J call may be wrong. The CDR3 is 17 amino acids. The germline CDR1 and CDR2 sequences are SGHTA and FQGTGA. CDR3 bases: TGTGCCAGCAGCGCTACTAGGGTTCAGGGACTTCGAGAGACCCAGTACTTC. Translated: CASSATRVQGLRETQYF.

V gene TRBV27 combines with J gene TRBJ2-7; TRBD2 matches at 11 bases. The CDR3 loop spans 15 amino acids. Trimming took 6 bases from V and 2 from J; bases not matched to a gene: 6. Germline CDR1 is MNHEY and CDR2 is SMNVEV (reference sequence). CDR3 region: CASSLAGGRAYEQYF. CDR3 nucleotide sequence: TGTGCCAGCAGCCTAGCGGGAGGAAGGGCCTACGAGCAGTACTTC.